Reported below is one T cell receptor beta chain. Its antigen remains unknown. As every portion of the isolated RNA was reverse transcribed, the sequencing read expressed TCRB transcripts. Sequencing was performed with immunoSEQ multiplex PCR; in TCRdb, only in-frame clones are kept and a portion is missing. The table includes over 200,000 clones, 11% detected once. The sample belongs to a study of beta chain features in type 1 diabetes. Study-wide background: In age, gender and cell yields, patients were similar to healthy donors. Overall study results and limits: TCRB CDR3 length was moderately but significantly reduced in all four CD4+ subsets of Type 1 diabetes patients. TCRB rearrangement may or may not be influenced by HLA type; here this remained unresolved.

After removal of 4 bases from V and 4 bases from J, the junction contained 6 bases not matched to a gene. This CDR3 has 13 amino acids. The germline CDR1 and CDR2 sequences are GTSNPN and SVGIG (reference sequence). Sampling consisted of one heparinised blood draw per donor, averaging around 120 mL. The gene calls are TRBV30 and TRBJ1-1, with TRBD1 matching 7 bases. What was sequenced was naive CD4+ T cells from blood. This TCR derives from a man aged 25 to 45 with type 1 diabetes. The CDR3 DNA reads as TGTGCCTGGATGGGACAGACTATCACTGAAGCTTTCTTT. Its protein is CAWMGQTITEAFF. The whole variable domain, filled in from reference TRBV30 and TRBJ1-1, reads SQTIHQWPATLVQPVGSPLSLECTVEGTSNPNLYWYRQAAGRGLQLLFYSVGIGQISSEVPQNLSASRPQDRQFILSSKKLLLSDSGFYLCAWMGQTITEAFFGQGTRLTVV.